This T cell receptor (beta chain) was sequenced in a study of blood T cell repertoires in COVID-19. Study-level information: Whether acute or convalescent, the COVID-19 samples came from the United States, Italy and Spain. PBMCs, B-cell-depleted T cells, or T cells provided the cDNA or gDNA that made up the material.

As originally analysed: Estimation of nucleated cell counts relied on the amplification of reference gene primers. Here immunoSEQ multiplex PCR was the method, and the copy in TCRdb shows in-frame clones only, minus some. V and J calls plus clone size are reproduced from that table; the DNA served to infer D and trimming. The sample consists of about 15,000 clones, 80% to 90% of them appearing once. Germline loops: CDR1 PRHDT, CDR2 FYEKMQ (reference sequence). With 5 bases removed from V and 10 bases from J, the gap between germline ends came to 23 bases. The CDR3 totals 16 residues. The sample holds one count of this clone.

Sequenced material: peripheral blood. The sequence derives from a man aged 65 to 79 in a cohort sampled during active COVID-19. The chain joins TRBV13 to TRBJ1-4; possible D gene TRBD1, 5 bases. The CDR3 is CASSPLGEGSFGKLFF. In DNA form, the CDR3 reads TGTGCCAGCAGCCCCTTGGGGGAGGGTTCATTCGGAAAACTGTTTTTT.